This T cell receptor beta chain was captured by sequencing in a study of OX40 agonist ivuxolimab in advanced cancers. Study-level background: Ivuxolimab was administered intravenously to patients at 0.01 to 10 mg/kg every 2 weeks. Melanoma, hepatocellular carcinoma, head and neck or renal cell cancer occurred in dose-escalation patients. Two patients with cutaneous melanoma and one with hepatocellular carcinoma, three in total, showed partial responses.

Assay: immunoSEQ multiplex PCR; the TCRdb copy retains only in-frame clones and omits some. The sample consists of tens of thousands of clones, around 86% of them appearing once. Anyone with autoimmune disease history or systemic immunosuppression was excluded. There are 13 residues in the CDR3. CDR1 and CDR2 from the germline V gene are SNHLY and FYNNEI. The ends lost 10 bases at V and 2 bases at J; junction bases unmatched: 5. The sequence derives from an adult with an advanced solid tumor such as melanoma, head and neck, liver or kidney cancer. The chain carries TRBV2 and TRBJ1-5, with 7 bases aligning to TRBD1. The specimen was CD4+ or CD8+ T cells sorted from blood, collected in a trial of the OX40 agonist ivuxolimab. The chain's CDR3 is CAIQGGGNQPQHF. The CDR3 DNA sequence: TGTGCCATCCAGGGGGGAGGCAATCAGCCCCAGCATTTT.